Following are 28 T cell receptor beta chains from one sample sequenced in a study of T cells in Graves' hyperthyroidism and ophthalmopathy. What was amplified from RNA transcripts were TCR beta CDR3 regions. In the first-round RT-PCR of the TCR CDR3, the HTBI primer set was used. MiXCR, applied by TCRdb to the multiplex PCR reads, yields one record per CDR3 protein. The table records approximately 510,000 distinct CDR3 sequences, 40% to 55% of them present only once. The sequenced material came from peripheral blood or thyroid tissue (not recorded which). The source of these receptors is an adult woman with Graves' disease, either hyperthyroidism or ophthalmopathy (not recorded which).

The rearrangement joins TRBV9 to TRBJ1-6; D possibly corresponds to TRBD1 (5 bases). Germline-derived CDR1 and CDR2 are SGDLS and YYNGEE. V shed 4 bases and J shed 9 bases, with 17 bases lying between them. The CDR3 totals 15 residues. This CDR3 reads CASSRGGDLLSPLHF. DNA for the CDR3: TGTGCCAGCAGCAGGGGCGGGGACCTACTTTCACCCCTCCACTTT. Together with reference TRBV9 and TRBJ1-6, the CDR3 gives the full variable domain: DSGVTQTPKHLITATGQRVTLRCSPRSGDLSVYWYQQSLDQGLQFLIQYYNGEERAKGNILERFSAQQFPDLHSELNLSSLELGDSALYFCASSRGGDLLSPLHFGNGTRLTVT.

The chain couples TRBV5-1 to TRBJ1-1; weak D call: TRBD1 (6 bases). V shed 5 bases and J shed 2 bases, with 10 bases lying between them. Germline V CDR1 and CDR2: SGHRS, YFSETQ. This CDR3 spans 13 amino acids. The CDR3 here is CASRARGNTEAFF. As DNA, the CDR3 is TGCGCCAGCAGAGCCAGGGGCAACACTGAAGCTTTCTTT.

There are many counts of this clonotype. The rearrangement uses TRBV7-6 and TRBJ2-7; no clear D gene. The CDR3 consists of 13 residues. Germline CDR1 is SGHVS and CDR2 is FNYEAQ. V lost 1 base, J lost 5 bases, and 9 bases lay in between. In nucleotides, the CDR3 is TGTGCCAGCAGCTTAGTCGTATTCGACGAGCAGTACTTC. Translating gives CASSLVVFDEQYF.

The V call is TRBV2, the J call TRBJ2-7, with D perhaps TRBD1 or TRBD2 (6 bases each). Germline V gene sequence: CDR1 SNHLY, CDR2 FYNNEI. Trimming took 3 bases from V and 6 from J, leaving 9 bases between them. The CDR3 sequence is 12 residues long. CDR3 sequence: CASSEGGSEQYF. The CDR3 DNA follows: TGTGCCAGCAGTGAGGGGGGCAGCGAGCAGTACTTC. The full variable domain, completed using reference TRBV2 and TRBJ2-7, is EPEVTQTPSHQVTQMGQEVILRCVPISNHLYFYWYRQILGQKVEFLVSFYNNEISEKSEIFDDQFSVERPDGSNFTLKIRSTKLEDSAMYFCASSEGGSEQYFGPGTRLTVT.

CDR3 in amino acids: CASSIARANSGNTIYF. CDR3 DNA sequence: TGTGCCAGTAGTATCGCGAGGGCCAACTCTGGAAACACCATATATTTT. This chain joins TRBV19 and TRBJ1-3; no firm D call. With 3 bases removed from V and 0 bases from J, the gap between germline ends came to 12 bases. The CDR3 is 16 amino acids. CDR1 and CDR2 from the germline V gene are LNHDA and SQIVND (reference sequence). Supplemented by reference TRBV19 and TRBJ1-3, the full variable domain reads DGGITQSPKYLFRKEGQNVTLSCEQNLNHDAMYWYRQDPGQGLRLIYYSQIVNDFQKGDIAEGYSVSREKKESFPLTVTSAQKNPTAFYLCASSIARANSGNTIYFGEGSWLTVV.

The rearrangement links TRBV6-1 to TRBJ2-5, with TRBD1 as a possible D gene (6 bases). CDR1 MNHNS and CDR2 SASEGT come from the germline V gene. This CDR3 has 17 residues. V was pared by 7 bases and J by 1 base, with 22 bases between. The CDR3: CASNPSGDGVGQETQYF. The CDR3 DNA reads as TGTGCCAGCAACCCGTCAGGGGATGGCGTTGGCCAAGAGACCCAGTACTTC.

This clonotype was observed a handful of times. This rearrangement joins TRBV20-1 to TRBJ1-6; D is unresolved. This CDR3 has 15 amino acids. Germline-derived CDR1 and CDR2 are DFQATT and SNEGSKA (reference sequence). V was trimmed by 2 bases and J by 6 bases, leaving 14 bases between them. This CDR3 is CSARRLPVGNSPLHF. The CDR3 DNA reads as TGCAGTGCTAGACGGCTCCCCGTCGGTAATTCACCCCTCCACTTT.

The rearrangement joins TRBV2 to TRBJ2-5, with TRBD2 matching over 7 bases. Trimming at V came to 11 bases and at J to 9 bases, leaving 15 bases not matched to a gene. The germline CDR1 and CDR2 sequences are SNHLY and FYNNEI. This CDR3 has 13 amino acids. The CDR3 loop reads CAVGREGNQPQYF. CDR3 bases: TGTGCCGTGGGGAGGGAAGGAAATCAGCCCCAGTACTTC.

The V gene is TRBV12-3 or TRBV12-4, the J gene TRBJ1-2, with unresolved D. The CDR3 has 12 residues. Trimming pared 1 base from V and 13 bases from J, leaving 13 bases between. CDR3 protein: CASSLGPGVGTF. In DNA, the CDR3 is TGTGCCAGCAGTTTAGGGCCAGGTGTAGGCACCTTC.

The chain uses TRBV20-1 and TRBJ1-1; D not certain. The CDR3 has 10 amino acids. Trimming left V 5 bases short and J 8 bases short, with 9 bases between. From germline, CDR1 is DFQATT and CDR2 SNEGSKA (reference sequence). CDR3 protein: CSAYTREAFF. The DNA for the CDR3 is TGCAGTGCTTATACCCGGGAAGCTTTCTTT.

This rearrangement joins TRBV2 to TRBJ2-2, with 14 bases matching TRBD2. Germline-derived CDR1 and CDR2 are SNHLY and FYNNEI. V was clipped by 7 bases and J by 4 bases; unmatched bases: 8. This CDR3 has 17 amino acids. CDR3 coding DNA: TGTGCCAGCAATTCCGGGACTAGCGGGAGTGGCACCGGGGAGCTGTTTTTT. Translating it yields CASNSGTSGSGTGELFF.

The chain has TRBV4-1 and TRBJ2-7, with 8 bases matching TRBD1. This CDR3 has 15 amino acids. The junction had 3 bases not matched to a gene; V was cut back by 1 base and J by 1 base. Germline V gene sequence: CDR1 MGHRA, CDR2 YSYEKL. CDR3 sequence: CASSQGQGPSYEQYF. The CDR3, as DNA: TGCGCCAGCAGCCAAGGACAGGGGCCATCCTACGAGCAGTACTTC.

The rearrangement uses TRBV27 and TRBJ2-7; 12 bases fit TRBD2. This CDR3 region has 14 residues. V trimming: 5 bases; J trimming: 5 bases; junction bases outside the gene matches: 4. Germline V gene sequence: CDR1 MNHEY, CDR2 SMNVEV (reference sequence). DNA for the CDR3: TGTGCCAGCAGTAAACTAGCGGGAGGACACGAGCAGTACTTC. This gives the protein CASSKLAGGHEQYF.

This clonotype has at least ten counts. The CDR3 DNA follows: TGTGCCAGTAGTATGATTGCCGGGGCTGTGCATTTT. Amino acid sequence: CASSMIAGAVHF. The chain combines TRBV19 with TRBJ1-5; tentatively, D is TRBD1 (5 bases). CDR3 length: 12 residues. Germline CDR1 and CDR2: LNHDA and SQIVND (reference sequence). V lost 3 bases and J 15 bases, leaving 15 bases between the germline ends.

This clonotype was seen many times. In DNA, the CDR3 is TGCAGTGCTAGAGGGACGACTAGCCTCGCGAACACCGGGGAGCTGTTTTTT. Protein product: CSARGTTSLANTGELFF. The gene calls are TRBV20-1 and TRBJ2-2; 7 bases agree with TRBD2. The CDR3 extends over 17 amino acids. J was trimmed by 0 bases and V by 1 base; bases with no gene match: 8. Germline V gives CDR1 DFQATT, CDR2 SNEGSKA (reference sequence).

This clonotype was seen once. This rearrangement joins TRBV20-1 to TRBJ2-7; D might be TRBD2 (5 bases). Germline CDR1 reads DFQATT; CDR2 reads SNEGSKA (reference sequence). Trimming left V 4 bases short and J 6 bases short, with 19 bases between. The CDR3 totals 14 residues. The CDR3 DNA reads TGCAGTGCTAATCGTCTGGGCATCGCGGGCGAGCAGTACTTC. Translated: CSANRLGIAGEQYF.

This clonotype is a singleton in its sample. The V call is TRBV5-1, the J call TRBJ1-2; tentatively, D is TRBD1 (6 bases). The germline gives CDR1 SGHRS, CDR2 YFSETQ. V lost 1 base to trimming and J lost 7 bases, with 8 bases between them. The CDR3 runs to 12 residues. The CDR3: CASSLRQVGYTF. The CDR3 DNA is TGCGCCAGCAGCTTGAGACAGGTTGGCTACACCTTC.

This chain uses TRBV7-9 with TRBJ1-1, with D uncertain. Germline loops: CDR1 SEHNR, CDR2 FQNEAQ (reference sequence). Trimming cost V 1 base and J 2 bases, with 17 bases left between them. This CDR3 has 17 amino acids. Here the CDR3 reads CASSLVDLRARNTEAFF. The CDR3 DNA follows: TGTGCCAGCAGCTTAGTTGACTTGAGGGCCCGAAACACTGAAGCTTTCTTT. Filled out from reference TRBV7-9 and TRBJ1-1, the complete variable domain reads DTGVSQNPRHKITKRGQNVTFRCDPISEHNRLYWYRQTLGQGPEFLTYFQNEAQLEKSRLLSDRFSAERPKGSFSTLEIQRTEQGDSAMYLCASSLVDLRARNTEAFFGQGTRLTVV.

The chain couples TRBV7-9 to TRBJ1-5, with unresolved D. The CDR3 has 12 amino acids. Deletions cut 3 bases from V and 7 bases from J, with 7 bases between. Germline lookup yields CDR1 SEHNR and CDR2 FQNEAQ (reference sequence). CDR3 loop: CASSLGEQPQHF. The CDR3 DNA reads TGTGCCAGCAGCTTGGGAGAGCAGCCCCAGCATTTT.

This clonotype has only a few counts. The V call is TRBV20-1, the J call TRBJ1-5; TRBD1 is a possible D gene (6 bases). The CDR3 is 14 amino acids. Germline CDR1 reads DFQATT; CDR2 reads SNEGSKA (reference sequence). Trimming cost V 4 bases and J 2 bases, with 12 bases left between them. The CDR3 loop is CSAKGGSGNQPQHF. CDR3 nucleotides: TGCAGTGCTAAGGGGGGTTCGGGCAATCAGCCCCAGCATTTT.

This clonotype has only a few counts. It is unclear where the CDR3 begins or ends on the DNA, so no DNA is shown, and the CDR3 is as TCRdb lists it. The V gene is TRBV2, the J gene TRBJ1-1. The CDR3 contains 14 residues when both ends are counted. Germline V gene lookup returns CDR1 SNHLY and CDR2 FYNNEI. The CDR3 here is CACSASGQNTEAFF.

The rearrangement joins TRBV19 to TRBJ1-5; 10 bases are a match to TRBD1. Germline CDR1 reads LNHDA; CDR2 reads SQIVND (reference sequence). The CDR3 runs to 17 residues. J lost 2 bases, V lost 5 bases, and 9 bases had no gene match. CDR3 sequence: CASSSGWTGGGNQPQHF. DNA of the CDR3: TGTGCCAGTAGTTCCGGATGGACAGGGGGAGGCAATCAGCCCCAGCATTTT.

Only a few counts were recorded for this clonotype. This rearrangement joins TRBV7-9 to TRBJ2-5; TRBD2 aligns across 7 bases. This CDR3 spans 15 amino acids. The germline gives CDR1 SEHNR, CDR2 FQNEAQ (reference sequence). The ends lost 0 bases at V and 5 bases at J; junction bases unmatched: 6. The CDR3 DNA sequence: TGTGCCAGCAGCTTAGCGGGAGGGCCCACGGAGACCCAGTACTTC. Amino acids: CASSLAGGPTETQYF.

This clonotype was recorded at least ten times. V usage is TRBV4-2 and J usage is TRBJ1-2, with a weak D call TRBD1 (6 bases). There are 12 residues in the CDR3. Germline V gene lookup returns CDR1 LGHNA and CDR2 YNFKEQ. The V and J ends lost 5 bases and 8 bases respectively, with 12 bases between them. CDR3 amino acids: CASSKTGGGYTF. CDR3 nucleotide sequence: TGTGCCAGCAGCAAGACAGGCGGGGGCTACACCTTC.

This sequence joins TRBV7-9 and TRBJ1-6, with a weak D call TRBD1 (5 bases). Germline V gene data show CDR1 as SEHNR and CDR2 as FQNEAQ (reference sequence). The CDR3 sequence is 16 residues long. V dropped 8 bases and J dropped 7 bases, with 21 bases sitting between them. In DNA, the CDR3 is TGTGCCAGCTCGACCAGGGCCGGGGCGTACAATTCACCCCTCCACTTT. This sequence encodes CASSTRAGAYNSPLHF.

The chain links TRBV7-3 to TRBJ1-2; D unclear. This CDR3 contains 15 residues. Trimming pared 1 base from V and 5 bases from J, leaving 14 bases between. In germline, CDR1 is SGHTA, CDR2 FQGTGA. The CDR3 protein is CASSLSGGQPYGYTF. The CDR3 coding sequence is TGTGCCAGCAGCTTAAGCGGCGGCCAGCCATATGGCTACACCTTC.

The rearrangement links TRBV10-3 to TRBJ2-5; D is ambiguous. The V gene's germline CDR1 is ENHRY and CDR2 SYGVKD. V lost 10 bases to trimming and J lost 5 bases, with 14 bases between them. The CDR3 loop spans 12 amino acids. CDR3 loop: CATDDGWETQYF. CDR3 nucleotides: TGTGCCACCGATGACGGCTGGGAGACCCAGTACTTC.

The table lists this clonotype with a few counts. This chain connects TRBV27 to TRBJ1-3; 8 nucleotides line up with TRBD1. The germline CDR1 and CDR2 sequences are MNHEY and SMNVEV (reference sequence). V lost 8 bases and J lost 1; bases outside the gene matches: 4. The CDR3 is 14 residues long. The CDR3 nucleotides are TGTGCCAGCGGACAGGGAATATCTGGAAACACCATATATTTT. Its protein product is CASGQGISGNTIYF.